The 32 T cell receptor beta chains below come from one sample, sequenced in a study of vaccination effects on CD4 cells after COVID-19. The antigens these receptors bind are not known. Here immunoSEQ multiplex PCR was the method, and the copy in TCRdb shows in-frame clones only, minus some. The sample shows fewer than 35,000 clones, 60% to 80% of them seen only once. When less than 11 days of culture had elapsed, CD4+ T cells were isolated. This specimen was CD4+ T cells from PBMCs cultured without peptide, taken before COVID-19 vaccination. The receptors were gathered from a human donor who received a COVID-19 vaccine.

The chain carries TRBV6-1 and TRBJ2-7, with D possibly being TRBD1 (5 bases). Germline V gives CDR1 MNHNS, CDR2 SASEGT. V was shortened by 1 base and J by 3 bases, with 7 bases between the two germline ends. The CDR3 length is 13 residues. CDR3 coding DNA: TGTGCCAGCAGTGAAGAAAGGGGCTACGAGCAGTACTTC. Encoded protein: CASSEERGYEQYF.

Judged by abundance, this clone is medium-sized. The chain recombines TRBV3-1 (or the pseudogene TRBV3-2) with TRBJ2-3; TRBD2 might be the D (7 bases). V was trimmed by 4 bases and J by 5 bases, leaving 16 bases between them. There are 15 residues in the CDR3. From germline, CDR1 is LGHDT and CDR2 YNNKEL (reference sequence). Written as DNA, the CDR3 is TGTGCCAGCAGCCCCTTGGGGAGGGGGGGAGATACGCAGTATTTT. It yields the protein CASSPLGRGGDTQYF.

Written as DNA, the CDR3 is TGTGCCATCAGTGAGTCAGAGAGCGGGAGCTCCTACGAGCAGTACTTC. It codes for CAISESESGSSYEQYF. J is TRBJ2-7 and V is TRBV10-3, with TRBD2 matching 8 bases. V trimming: 0 bases; J trimming: 0 bases; junction bases outside the gene matches: 4. CDR1 and CDR2 from the germline V gene are ENHRY and SYGVKD. This CDR3 has 16 residues.

CDR3 bases: TGTGCCACCATTAATCTTAGAGGGGGGGGCCCCAACACTGAAGCTTTCTTT. Translating gives CATINLRGGGPNTEAFF. The chain is built from TRBV15 and TRBJ1-1; D may be TRBD1 (6 bases). This CDR3 has 17 residues. The V and J ends lost 7 bases and 2 bases respectively, with 23 bases between them. Germline CDR1 LNHNV, CDR2 YYDKDF (reference sequence).

This clone was found once. The V call is TRBV7-9, the J call TRBJ2-7; 9 bases are a match to TRBD1. With V trimmed by 7 bases and J by 3 bases, 7 bases remained unmatched. The CDR3 is made up of 14 amino acids. Germline assignment: CDR1 SEHNR and CDR2 FQNEAQ (reference sequence). The CDR3 nucleotides read TGTGCCAGCACCATAGACAGGGGGTTCTACGAGCAGTACTTC. Encoded protein: CASTIDRGFYEQYF. The full variable domain, its missing parts supplied by reference TRBV7-9 and TRBJ2-7, is DTGVSQNPRHKITKRGQNVTFRCDPISEHNRLYWYRQTLGQGPEFLTYFQNEAQLEKSRLLSDRFSAERPKGSFSTLEIQRTEQGDSAMYLCASTIDRGFYEQYFGPGTRLTVT.

The chain combines TRBV5-1 with TRBJ1-4, with D possibly matching TRBD1 (5 bases). V lost 4 bases to trimming and J lost 4 bases, with 11 bases between them. Germline assignment: CDR1 SGHRS and CDR2 YFSETQ. The CDR3 runs to 14 residues. The CDR3 DNA reads TGCGCCAGCAGCCCACGGGACGGTAATGAAAAACTGTTTTTT. Translation gives CASSPRDGNEKLFF.

CDR3 nucleotide sequence: TGTGCCAGCAGCTTATCCCCGGGGAGAGCCGGGGAGCTGTTTTTT. It yields the protein CASSLSPGRAGELFF. V is TRBV7-9 and J is TRBJ2-2; TRBD2 might be the D (5 bases). The CDR3 loop spans 15 amino acids. Trimming removed 2 bases at V and 6 bases at J, with 13 bases between. CDR1 and CDR2 (germline): SEHNR, FQNEAQ (reference sequence).

The J gene is TRBJ1-2, the V gene TRBV14; unclear D gene. Trimming cost V 0 bases and J 5 bases, with 7 bases left between them. This CDR3 has 13 residues. Germline CDR1 and CDR2: SGHDN and FVKESK. The CDR3 loop is CASSQDVQYGYTF. CDR3 sequence (DNA): TGTGCCAGCAGCCAAGATGTACAGTATGGCTACACCTTC.

This clone was detected only once. This sequence joins TRBV5-6 and TRBJ2-5; a possible D gene is TRBD2 (6 bases). The CDR3 spans 14 residues. Germline-derived CDR1 and CDR2 are SGHDT and YYEEEE. Trimming pared 4 bases from V and 3 bases from J, leaving 13 bases between. CDR3 region: CASSRPGEEETQYF. CDR3 bases: TGTGCCAGCAGCCGTCCGGGAGAAGAAGAGACCCAGTACTTC.

The chain joins TRBV19 to TRBJ2-3; D gene uncertain. Germline lookup yields CDR1 LNHDA and CDR2 SQIVND (reference sequence). CDR3 length equals 16 residues. The V end lost 6 bases, the J end lost 0 bases, and 16 bases lay between the germline ends. CDR3 sequence: CASSGRTAASTDTQYF. In DNA form, the CDR3 reads TGTGCCAGTAGCGGGCGGACGGCAGCTAGCACAGATACGCAGTATTTT.

The V call is TRBV5-1, the J call TRBJ2-1, with 10 bases that match TRBD1. The germline CDR1 and CDR2 sequences are SGHRS and YFSETQ. CDR3 length: 15 residues. Losses at the gene ends were 4 bases for V and 1 base for J; bases not matched to a gene: 2. CDR3: CASSKGQGSYNEQFF. The CDR3 DNA is TGCGCCAGCAGCAAGGGACAGGGGTCCTACAATGAGCAGTTCTTC.

V and J are TRBV5-5 and TRBJ1-2; D unresolved. The length of the CDR3 is 14 residues. Germline CDR1 SGHKS, CDR2 YYEKEE (reference sequence). Trimming removed 0 bases from V and 6 bases from J, with 12 bases in between. The CDR3 nucleotides read TGTGCCAGCAGCTTGGATTCAGGTTGGGATGGCTACACCTTC. Its protein is CASSLDSGWDGYTF. The complete variable domain, with remaining parts taken from reference TRBV5-5 and TRBJ1-2, reads DAGVTQSPTHLIKTRGQQVTLRCSPISGHKSVSWYQQVLGQGPQFIFQYYEKEERGRGNFPDRFSARQFPNYSSELNVNALLLGDSALYLCASSLDSGWDGYTFGSGTRLTVV.

The rearrangement joins TRBV7-9 to TRBJ2-1; the D call may be TRBD1 or TRBD2 (6 bases each). The V end was cut by 2 bases, the J end by 5 bases, with 19 bases between. CDR1 and CDR2 from the germline V gene are SEHNR and FQNEAQ (reference sequence). The CDR3 length is 17 residues. Here the CDR3 reads CASSLMGVLRDNNEQFF. The CDR3 coding sequence is TGTGCCAGCAGCTTAATGGGGGTCTTGCGGGACAACAATGAGCAGTTCTTC.

The V call is TRBV4-1, the J call TRBJ1-5; TRBD1 is a possible D gene (6 bases). The CDR3 has 18 residues. The V and J ends lost 0 bases and 5 bases respectively, with 20 bases between them. Germline CDR1 and CDR2: MGHRA and YSYEKL. The chain's CDR3 is CASSQDLAFRRGDQPQHF. CDR3 nucleotides: TGCGCCAGCAGCCAAGATCTAGCGTTCCGCAGGGGCGATCAGCCCCAGCATTTT.

The chain links TRBV19 to TRBJ1-2; 9 nucleotides match TRBD1. CDR1 and CDR2 (germline): LNHDA, SQIVND (reference sequence). This CDR3 region has 15 residues. V shed 5 bases and J 7 bases; nucleotides not matched to a gene: 11. CDR3 bases: TGTGCCAGTAGTGAACCACAGGGGGCGCCTCGTGGCTACACCTTC. Residues: CASSEPQGAPRGYTF.

V usage is TRBV2 and J usage is TRBJ2-7; D remains unclear. V shed 7 bases and J shed 0 bases, with 16 bases lying between them. Germline loops: CDR1 SNHLY, CDR2 FYNNEI. The CDR3 length is 15 residues. CDR3 sequence (DNA): TGTGCCAGCACCGCGGACCAGACGGGCTCCTACGAGCAGTACTTC. Its protein is CASTADQTGSYEQYF. Full variable domain (rest looked up from reference TRBV2 and TRBJ2-7): EPEVTQTPSHQVTQMGQEVILRCVPISNHLYFYWYRQILGQKVEFLVSFYNNEISEKSEIFDDQFSVERPDGSNFTLKIRSTKLEDSAMYFCASTADQTGSYEQYFGPGTRLTVT.

CDR3 bases: TGTGCCACCAGTGACCCGGGTGGTGGGGATGAGCAGTTCTTC. Its translation is CATSDPGGGDEQFF. The chain recombines TRBV24-1 with TRBJ2-1; D uncertain. CDR3 size: 14 residues. V dropped 4 bases and J dropped 8 bases, with 14 bases sitting between them. From germline, CDR1 is KGHDR and CDR2 SFDVKD.

J is TRBJ2-3 and V is TRBV14; D tentatively reads TRBD1 or TRBD2 (6 bases each). This CDR3 is built from 17 residues. CDR1 SGHDN and CDR2 FVKESK come from the germline V gene. The V and J ends lost 0 bases and 4 bases respectively, with 17 bases between them. DNA of the CDR3: TGTGCCAGCAGCCAAGATGTAGGGGGGAGGACCGCAGATACGCAGTATTTT. As protein: CASSQDVGGRTADTQYF.

By sample fraction, this clone is medium-sized. The CDR3 here is CATSRGGRDYNEQFF. The CDR3 bases are TGTGCCACCAGTCGGGGGGGCCGAGACTACAATGAGCAGTTCTTC. The chain is built from TRBV24-1 and TRBJ2-1; 8 nucleotides line up with TRBD2. The CDR3 contains 15 residues. Germline trimming cut 6 bases from V and 3 bases from J; bases unmatched to any gene: 6. The germline V gene has CDR1 KGHDR and CDR2 SFDVKD.

The chain employs TRBV18 and TRBJ1-3, with D perhaps matching TRBD1 (5 bases). This CDR3 has 15 amino acids. Germline CDR1 and CDR2: KGHSH and LQKENI. The ends were cut back, 3 bases at V and 0 bases at J, with 9 bases in the middle. CDR3 region: CASSPDMSSGNTIYF. The CDR3 DNA reads TGTGCCAGCTCACCGGACATGAGCTCTGGAAACACCATATATTTT.

The chain employs TRBV30 and TRBJ1-2; unclear D gene. Trimming took 2 bases from V and 0 from J, leaving 13 bases between them. The CDR3 extends over 15 amino acids. Germline CDR1 and CDR2: GTSNPN and SVGIG (reference sequence). CDR3: CAWSPLGRSNYGYTF. In DNA form, the CDR3 reads TGTGCCTGGAGTCCCTTGGGGAGATCTAACTATGGCTACACCTTC. Supplemented by reference TRBV30 and TRBJ1-2, the full variable domain reads SQTIHQWPATLVQPVGSPLSLECTVEGTSNPNLYWYRQAAGRGLQLLFYSVGIGQISSEVPQNLSASRPQDRQFILSSKKLLLSDSGFYLCAWSPLGRSNYGYTFGSGTRLTVV.

The genes are TRBV5-1 and TRBJ1-1, with D uncertain. This CDR3 contains 11 residues. Germline-derived CDR1 and CDR2 are SGHRS and YFSETQ. The ends were cut back, 2 bases at V and 11 bases at J, with 10 bases in the middle. The CDR3 DNA sequence: TGCGCCAGCAGCTTCCCAGGCCCGGCTTTCTTT. Translating gives CASSFPGPAFF.

This rearrangement joins TRBV23-1 to TRBJ2-7, with D uncertain. TRBV23-1 is given ORF status, its function remaining uncertain. This CDR3 has 18 amino acids. Trimming removed 0 bases from V and 5 bases from J, with 23 bases in between. For the CDR3, the DNA is TGCGCCAGCAGTCAATCAGCGACATCCCTTACACATACGGACGAGCAGTACTTC. This codes for CASSQSATSLTHTDEQYF.

The J gene is TRBJ2-3, the V gene TRBV3-1 (or the pseudogene TRBV3-2); 8 positions match TRBD2. The CDR3 has 14 amino acids. Germline assignment: CDR1 LGHDT and CDR2 YNNKEL (reference sequence). V trimming: 4 bases; J trimming: 4 bases; junction bases outside the gene matches: 4. The CDR3 region is CASSPGTRSDTQYF. The CDR3 region has the DNA TGTGCCAGCAGCCCCGGGACTAGATCAGATACGCAGTATTTT.

This clone showed up just a few times. The chain has TRBV29-1 and TRBJ1-5, with D perhaps matching TRBD1 (6 bases). Per germline, CDR1 SQVTM and CDR2 ANQGSEA. Between the trimmed V and J ends, which lost 2 bases and 7 bases, there was a span of 15 bases. This CDR3 has 14 residues. The CDR3: CSVELLGGGQPQHF. The CDR3 region has the DNA TGCAGCGTTGAATTGTTAGGGGGTGGGCAGCCCCAGCATTTT.

The chain has TRBV5-1 and TRBJ2-1, with D possibly matching TRBD2 (6 bases). V was shortened by 1 base and J by 0 bases, with 8 bases between the two germline ends. Germline V gene sequence: CDR1 SGHRS, CDR2 YFSETQ. CDR3 size: 15 residues. The chain's CDR3 is CASSLNGSSYNEQFF. CDR3 coding DNA: TGCGCCAGCAGCTTGAACGGGAGCTCCTACAATGAGCAGTTCTTC.

The gene calls are TRBV11-2 and TRBJ2-3; tentatively, D is TRBD1 (6 bases). Trimming stripped 0 bases from V and 1 base from J, with 20 bases between. This CDR3 is 19 amino acids long. CDR1 and CDR2 from the germline V gene are SGHAT and FQNNGV. The CDR3 here is CASSLEAPGHRIRTDTQYF. The CDR3 nucleotides read TGTGCCAGCAGCTTAGAGGCGCCGGGACACCGGATACGCACAGATACGCAGTATTTT. The full variable domain, in which reference TRBV11-2 and TRBJ2-3 provide the parts outside the CDR3, is EAGVAQSPRYKIIEKRQSVAFWCNPISGHATLYWYQQILGQGPKLLIQFQNNGVVDDSQLPKDRFSAERLKGVDSTLKIQPAKLEDSAVYLCASSLEAPGHRIRTDTQYFGPGTRLTVL.

This chain connects TRBV2 to TRBJ2-4, with D possibly being TRBD1 (5 bases). Germline V gene lookup returns CDR1 SNHLY and CDR2 FYNNEI. CDR3 size: 14 residues. Trimming removed 4 bases at V and 0 bases at J, with 7 bases between. The chain's CDR3 is CASSADIAKNIQYF. The CDR3 coding sequence is TGTGCCAGCAGTGCGGACATAGCCAAAAACATTCAGTACTTC.

The chain carries TRBV7-9 and TRBJ1-2; no clear D. The CDR3 runs to 15 residues. Germline CDR1 is SEHNR and CDR2 is FQNEAQ (reference sequence). V lost 1 base, J lost 1 base, and 10 bases lay in between. CDR3: CASSLGAAGNYGYTF. CDR3 sequence (DNA): TGTGCCAGCAGCTTAGGCGCAGCGGGTAACTATGGCTACACCTTC. Supplemented by reference TRBV7-9 and TRBJ1-2, the full variable domain reads DTGVSQNPRHKITKRGQNVTFRCDPISEHNRLYWYRQTLGQGPEFLTYFQNEAQLEKSRLLSDRFSAERPKGSFSTLEIQRTEQGDSAMYLCASSLGAAGNYGYTFGSGTRLTVV.

This sequence joins TRBV30 and TRBJ1-6; 8 bases agree with TRBD1. The junction had 4 bases not matched to a gene; V was cut back by 3 bases and J by 9 bases. The CDR3 spans 13 residues. Germline V gives CDR1 GTSNPN, CDR2 SVGIG (reference sequence). CDR3 nucleotide sequence: TGTGCCTGGAGGACAGGGGAGGGTTCACCCCTCCACTTT. This encodes CAWRTGEGSPLHF.

This clone turned up a few times. The V and J genes are TRBV6-6 and TRBJ2-2; D is unresolved. The CDR3 is made up of 12 amino acids. Germline CDR1 reads MNHNY; CDR2 reads SVGAGI (reference sequence). V lost 4 bases and J lost 9, with 9 bases in between. The CDR3 loop is CASSLPLRELFF. CDR3 sequence (DNA): TGTGCCAGCAGTTTACCGCTAAGGGAGCTGTTTTTT.

This sequence joins TRBV18 and TRBJ1-3, with unresolved D. V lost 1 base and J lost 0, with 19 bases in between. Germline V gene lookup returns CDR1 KGHSH and CDR2 LQKENI. The length of the CDR3 is 19 residues. CDR3 in DNA: TGTGCCAGCTCACCACGACCACAGAGCCAAGTCAGCTCTGGAAACACCATATATTTT. It specifies CASSPRPQSQVSSGNTIYF.